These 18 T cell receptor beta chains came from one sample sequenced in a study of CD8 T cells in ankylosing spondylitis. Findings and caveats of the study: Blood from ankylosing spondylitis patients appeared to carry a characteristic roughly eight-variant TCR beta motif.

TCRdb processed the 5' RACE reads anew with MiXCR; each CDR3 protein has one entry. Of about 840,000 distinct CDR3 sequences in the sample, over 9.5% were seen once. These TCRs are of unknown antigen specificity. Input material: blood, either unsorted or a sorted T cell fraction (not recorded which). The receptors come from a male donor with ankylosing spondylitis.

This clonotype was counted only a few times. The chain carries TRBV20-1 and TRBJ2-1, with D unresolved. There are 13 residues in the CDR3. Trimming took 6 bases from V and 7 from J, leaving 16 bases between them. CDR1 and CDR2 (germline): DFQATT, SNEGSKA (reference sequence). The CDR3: CSAPTAYMNEQFF. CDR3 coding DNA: TGCAGTGCCCCGACTGCCTATATGAATGAGCAGTTCTTC.

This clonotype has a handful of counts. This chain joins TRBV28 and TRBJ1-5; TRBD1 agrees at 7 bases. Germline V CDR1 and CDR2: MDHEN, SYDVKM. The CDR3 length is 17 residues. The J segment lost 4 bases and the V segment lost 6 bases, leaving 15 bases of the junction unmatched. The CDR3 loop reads CASRATTGTRLNQPQHF. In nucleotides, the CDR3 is TGTGCCAGCAGGGCGACGACAGGGACCCGACTTAATCAGCCCCAGCATTTT.

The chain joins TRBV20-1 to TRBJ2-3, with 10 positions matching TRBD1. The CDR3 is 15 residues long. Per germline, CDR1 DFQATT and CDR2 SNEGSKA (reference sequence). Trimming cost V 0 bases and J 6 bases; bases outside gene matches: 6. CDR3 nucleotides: TGCAGTGCTAGAGATCCGACAGGGGGCATGGATACGCAGTATTTT. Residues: CSARDPTGGMDTQYF.

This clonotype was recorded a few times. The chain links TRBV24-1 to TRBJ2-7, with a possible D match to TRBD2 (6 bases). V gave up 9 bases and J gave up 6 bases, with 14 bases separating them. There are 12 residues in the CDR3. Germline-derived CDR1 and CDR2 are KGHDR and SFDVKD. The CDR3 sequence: CATGGRSGEQYF. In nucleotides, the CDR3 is TGTGCCACCGGAGGGCGAAGCGGCGAGCAGTACTTC.

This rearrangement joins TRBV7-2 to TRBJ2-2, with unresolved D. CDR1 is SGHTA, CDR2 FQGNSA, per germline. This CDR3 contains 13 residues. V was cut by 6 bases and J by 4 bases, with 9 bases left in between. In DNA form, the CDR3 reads TGTGCCAGCAGTCCGGTCCTCACCGGGGAGCTGTTTTTT. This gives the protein CASSPVLTGELFF.

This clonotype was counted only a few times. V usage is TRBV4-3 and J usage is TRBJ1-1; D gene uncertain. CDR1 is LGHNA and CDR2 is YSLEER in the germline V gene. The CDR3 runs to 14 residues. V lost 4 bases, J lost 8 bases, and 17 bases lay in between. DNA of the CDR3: TGCGCCAGCAGCCCGAAAACGAGCGCTACCGAAGCTTTCTTT. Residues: CASSPKTSATEAFF.

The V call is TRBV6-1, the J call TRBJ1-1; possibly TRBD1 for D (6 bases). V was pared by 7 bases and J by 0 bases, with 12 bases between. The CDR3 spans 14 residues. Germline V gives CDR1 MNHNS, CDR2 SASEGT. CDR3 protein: CASNLDSLNTEAFF. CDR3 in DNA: TGTGCCAGCAACCTGGACAGCTTGAACACTGAAGCTTTCTTT.

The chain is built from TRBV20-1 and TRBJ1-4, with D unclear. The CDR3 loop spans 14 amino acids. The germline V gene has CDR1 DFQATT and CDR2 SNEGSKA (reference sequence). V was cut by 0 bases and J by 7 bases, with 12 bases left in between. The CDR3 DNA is TGCAGTGCTAGAGAGGTAGCCAGCTCTGAAAAACTGTTTTTT. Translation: CSAREVASSEKLFF.

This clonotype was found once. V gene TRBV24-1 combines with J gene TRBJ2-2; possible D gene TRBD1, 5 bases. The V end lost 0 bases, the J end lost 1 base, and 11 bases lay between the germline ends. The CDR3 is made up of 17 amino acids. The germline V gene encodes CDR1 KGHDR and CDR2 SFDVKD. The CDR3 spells CATSDLGREGNTGELFF. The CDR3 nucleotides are TGTGCCACCAGTGATTTGGGCAGGGAAGGGAACACCGGGGAGCTGTTTTTT.

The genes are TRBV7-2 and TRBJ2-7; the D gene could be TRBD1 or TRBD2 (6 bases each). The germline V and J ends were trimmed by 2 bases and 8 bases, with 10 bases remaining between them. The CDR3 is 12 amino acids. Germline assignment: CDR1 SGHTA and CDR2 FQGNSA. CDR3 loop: CASSLWRDKQYF. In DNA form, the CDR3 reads TGTGCCAGCAGCTTATGGAGGGACAAGCAGTACTTC.

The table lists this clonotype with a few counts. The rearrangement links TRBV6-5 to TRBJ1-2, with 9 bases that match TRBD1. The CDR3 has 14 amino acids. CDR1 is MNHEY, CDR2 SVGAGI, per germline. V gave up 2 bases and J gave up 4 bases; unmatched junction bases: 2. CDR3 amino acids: CASSYPDRGYGYTF. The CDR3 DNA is TGTGCCAGCAGTTACCCGGACAGGGGCTATGGCTACACCTTC.

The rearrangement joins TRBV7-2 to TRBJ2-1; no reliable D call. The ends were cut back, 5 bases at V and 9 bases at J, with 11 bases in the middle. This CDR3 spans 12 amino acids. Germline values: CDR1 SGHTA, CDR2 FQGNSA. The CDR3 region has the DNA TGTGCCAGCAGCCCCTCCCCCGGTGAGCAGTTCTTC. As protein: CASSPSPGEQFF.

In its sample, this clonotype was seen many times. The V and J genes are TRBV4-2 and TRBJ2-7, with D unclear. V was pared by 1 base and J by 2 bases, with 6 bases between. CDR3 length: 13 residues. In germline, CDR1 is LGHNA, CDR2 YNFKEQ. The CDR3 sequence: CASSQVGTYEQYF. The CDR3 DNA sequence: TGTGCCAGCAGCCAAGTAGGCACCTACGAGCAGTACTTC.

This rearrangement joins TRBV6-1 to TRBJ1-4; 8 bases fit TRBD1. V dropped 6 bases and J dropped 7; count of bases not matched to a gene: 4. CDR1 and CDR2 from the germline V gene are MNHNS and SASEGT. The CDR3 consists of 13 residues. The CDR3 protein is CASRTGGPEKLFF. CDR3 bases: TGTGCCAGCAGAACAGGGGGTCCTGAAAAACTGTTTTTT.

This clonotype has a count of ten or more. The CDR3 nucleotides read TGTGCCAGCAGCTTAGAAGCAAGAAACACCATATATTTT. As protein: CASSLEARNTIYF. This sequence joins TRBV7-2 and TRBJ1-3; D is uncertain. CDR1 and CDR2 (germline): SGHTA, FQGNSA. The CDR3 contains 13 residues. V was cut by 1 base and J by 5 bases, with 6 bases left in between. The variable domain in full, completed from reference TRBV7-2 and TRBJ1-3, reads GAGVSQSPSNKVTEKGKDVELRCDPISGHTALYWYRQSLGQGLEFLIYFQGNSAPDKSGLPSDRFSAERTGGSVSTLTIQRTQQEDSAVYLCASSLEARNTIYFGEGSWLTVV.

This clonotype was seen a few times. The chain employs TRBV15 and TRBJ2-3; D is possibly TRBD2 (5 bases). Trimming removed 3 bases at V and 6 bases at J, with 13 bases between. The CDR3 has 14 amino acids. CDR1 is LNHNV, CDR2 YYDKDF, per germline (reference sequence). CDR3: CATSSEGSGDTQYF. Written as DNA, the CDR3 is TGTGCCACCAGCAGCGAGGGTTCCGGGGATACGCAGTATTTT.

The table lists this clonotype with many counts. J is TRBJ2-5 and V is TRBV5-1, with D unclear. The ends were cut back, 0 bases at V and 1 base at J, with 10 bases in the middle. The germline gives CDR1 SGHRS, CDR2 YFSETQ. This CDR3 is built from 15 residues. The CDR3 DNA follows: TGCGCCAGCAGCTTGGTACCAGGAACCCAAGAGACCCAGTACTTC. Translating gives CASSLVPGTQETQYF.

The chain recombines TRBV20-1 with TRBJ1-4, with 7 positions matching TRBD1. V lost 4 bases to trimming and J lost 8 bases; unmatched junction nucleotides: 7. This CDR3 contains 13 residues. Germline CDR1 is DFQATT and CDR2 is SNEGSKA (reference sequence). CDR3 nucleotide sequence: TGCAGTGCTACAGATACAGGGGACGAAAAACTGTTTTTT. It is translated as CSATDTGDEKLFF.